A selection of T cell receptor beta chains follows, all from one sample in a study of cytomegalovirus exposure and HLA in healthy donors. Measured with immunoSEQ multiplex PCR; TCRdb has only the in-frame clones, and not every one. The listing contains about 50,000 clones. The sample comprised PBMCs. The receptors were sampled from a woman aged 60-70 years in good health and CMV-seropositive. The CDR3 runs from the conserved cysteine through the conserved F or W. D genes are given only for firm matches.

CDR3 DNA: TGCGCCAGCAGCTTGGGTGCTTTAGGGGTTAATTCACCCCTCCACTTT
CDR3 protein: CASSLGALGVNSPLHF
V gene: TRBV5-1
D gene: .
J gene: TRBJ1-6

CDR3 DNA: TGTGCCAGCAGGCAACCAACAGGGGTGGGGGGCTACACCTTC
CDR3 protein: CASRQPTGVGGYTF
V gene: TRBV6-5
D gene: TRBD1
J gene: TRBJ1-2

CDR3 DNA: TGTGCCAGCTTCCTCGGGCAGGGAAACTATGGCTACACCTTC
CDR3 protein: CASFLGQGNYGYTF
V gene: TRBV18
D gene: .
J gene: TRBJ1-2

CDR3 DNA: TGTGCCAGCAGCGTCGGCAATCAGCCCCAGCATTTT
CDR3 protein: CASSVGNQPQHF
V gene: TRBV7-2
D gene: .
J gene: TRBJ1-5

CDR3 DNA: TGTGCCATCGACAGGGGCTACGAGCAGTACTTC
CDR3 protein: CAIDRGYEQYF
V gene: TRBV6-1
D gene: TRBD1
J gene: TRBJ2-7

CDR3 DNA: TGTGCCAGCAGCCACACTTGGGGAGACACTGAAGCTTTCTTT
CDR3 protein: CASSHTWGDTEAFF
V gene: TRBV7-2
D gene: .
J gene: TRBJ1-1

CDR3 DNA: TGTGCCAGTCGGCGGGACAGAGACCTTTACGAGCAGTACTTC
CDR3 protein: CASRRDRDLYEQYF
V gene: TRBV2
D gene: .
J gene: TRBJ2-7

CDR3 DNA: TGTGCCAGCAGCCAAGACTGGACAGGGGATGGCTACACCTTC
CDR3 protein: CASSQDWTGDGYTF
V gene: TRBV4-2
D gene: TRBD1
J gene: TRBJ1-2

CDR3 DNA: TGTGCCAGCAGCGCACCGCGGGGGGGCCTCGACGAGCAGTACTTC
CDR3 protein: CASSAPRGGLDEQYF
V gene: TRBV6-1
D gene: TRBD2
J gene: TRBJ2-7

CDR3 DNA: TGCGCCAGCAGCCAAGGGGCAGCTATCTACGAGCAGTACTTC
CDR3 protein: CASSQGAAIYEQYF
V gene: TRBV4-1
D gene: .
J gene: TRBJ2-7

CDR3 DNA: TGTGCCAGCAGACCACTGGGAGGAGCTAACTATGGCTACACCTTC
CDR3 protein: CASRPLGGANYGYTF
V gene: TRBV28
D gene: .
J gene: TRBJ1-2

CDR3 DNA: TGTGCCAGCAGCCGGAGGACTAGCGGCATCTCCTACAATGAGCAGTTCTTC
CDR3 protein: CASSRRTSGISYNEQFF
V gene: TRBV5-6
D gene: TRBD2
J gene: TRBJ2-1

CDR3 DNA: TGTGCCAGCTCACCTTCTACAGGGGGCGGTACTGAAGCTTTCTTT
CDR3 protein: CASSPSTGGGTEAFF
V gene: TRBV18
D gene: TRBD1
J gene: TRBJ1-1

CDR3 DNA: TGTGCCAGCAGTGAGTCAACCAAAGCTTTCTTT
CDR3 protein: CASSESTKAFF
V gene: TRBV6-5
D gene: .
J gene: TRBJ1-1

CDR3 DNA: TGTGCCAGCACCTCAGTTGGGAACACTGAAGCTTTCTTT
CDR3 protein: CASTSVGNTEAFF
V gene: TRBV6-5
D gene: .
J gene: TRBJ1-1

CDR3 DNA: TGTGCCAGTAGTTGGCAGGCTAACTATGGCTACACCTTC
CDR3 protein: CASSWQANYGYTF
V gene: TRBV19
D gene: .
J gene: TRBJ1-2

CDR3 DNA: TGTGCCAGCAGCCCCCCCCCGACAGGGGGGAACACTGAAGCTTTCTTT
CDR3 protein: CASSPPPTGGNTEAFF
V gene: TRBV7-9
D gene: TRBD1
J gene: TRBJ1-1

CDR3 DNA: TGTGCCAGTAGTCGGACAGGGGCCGAGGAAAAACTGTTTTTT
CDR3 protein: CASSRTGAEEKLFF
V gene: TRBV19
D gene: TRBD1
J gene: TRBJ1-4

CDR3 DNA: TGTGCCAGCAGCTTGTATTTGGGTCTAGACCACGAGCAGTACTTC
CDR3 protein: CASSLYLGLDHEQYF
V gene: TRBV5-8
D gene: .
J gene: TRBJ2-7

CDR3 DNA: TGTGCCAGCAGCTTGGGAGTCTCCCCAACTAATGAAAAACTGTTTTTT
CDR3 protein: CASSLGVSPTNEKLFF
V gene: TRBV7-8
D gene: .
J gene: TRBJ1-4

CDR3 DNA: TGTGCCAGCAGCCAGACTAGCGGGGGCTACGAGCAGTACTTC
CDR3 protein: CASSQTSGGYEQYF
V gene: TRBV6-5
D gene: TRBD2
J gene: TRBJ2-7

CDR3 DNA: TGCGCCAGCAGCCCACGAGGCATTTCCGACTCTGGAAACACCATATATTTT
CDR3 protein: CASSPRGISDSGNTIYF
V gene: TRBV5-1
D gene: .
J gene: TRBJ1-3

CDR3 DNA: TGCGCCAGCAACTTACAGGGGAACACTGAAGCTTTCTTT
CDR3 protein: CASNLQGNTEAFF
V gene: TRBV5-1
D gene: .
J gene: TRBJ1-1

CDR3 DNA: TGCGCCAGCAGCCAAACGGGTGGGGGCGACTACGAGCAGTACTTC
CDR3 protein: CASSQTGGGDYEQYF
V gene: TRBV4-1
D gene: .
J gene: TRBJ2-7

CDR3 DNA: TGTGCCAGCTCACCTTCCAGACTAGGAAGCTCCTACGAGCAGTACTTC
CDR3 protein: CASSPSRLGSSYEQYF
V gene: TRBV18
D gene: .
J gene: TRBJ2-7

CDR3 DNA: TGTGCCAGCTCACCCGGGCAGGGAATTGAGCAGTTCTTC
CDR3 protein: CASSPGQGIEQFF
V gene: TRBV18
D gene: .
J gene: TRBJ2-1

CDR3 DNA: TGTGCCAGCAGTCGGGACAGGGGAACTGAAGCTTTCTTT
CDR3 protein: CASSRDRGTEAFF
V gene: TRBV5-6
D gene: TRBD1
J gene: TRBJ1-1

CDR3 DNA: TGCAGTGCCAAACAGGGGGGAAAACTGTTTTTT
CDR3 protein: CSAKQGGKLFF
V gene: TRBV20-1
D gene: TRBD1
J gene: TRBJ1-4

CDR3 DNA: TGTGCCAGCAGCAGCTACGTGACAGGGGGCGAAGGCTACACCTTC
CDR3 protein: CASSSYVTGGEGYTF
V gene: TRBV7-2
D gene: TRBD1
J gene: TRBJ1-2

CDR3 DNA: TGCGCCAGCACTCTTCAGGGGGAGACCCAGTACTTC
CDR3 protein: CASTLQGETQYF
V gene: TRBV5-1
D gene: .
J gene: TRBJ2-5

CDR3 DNA: TGCGCCAGCCTACTAGCGGGGCCGGGGAATGAGCAGTTCTTC
CDR3 protein: CASLLAGPGNEQFF
V gene: TRBV10-2
D gene: TRBD2
J gene: TRBJ2-1

CDR3 DNA: TGTGCCAGCAGTTTATCGGGTAGGTCTAGCAGAGAAACCTACGAGCAGTACTTC
CDR3 protein: CASSLSGRSSRETYEQYF
V gene: TRBV27
D gene: .
J gene: TRBJ2-7

CDR3 DNA: TGTGCCACCAGCAGAAAGGGGACAGGGGTTAGCAATCAGCCCCAGCATTTT
CDR3 protein: CATSRKGTGVSNQPQHF
V gene: TRBV15
D gene: TRBD1
J gene: TRBJ1-5

CDR3 DNA: TGCGCCAGCACCCGCCAAGCGGACAGACCCTACGAGCAGTACTTC
CDR3 protein: CASTRQADRPYEQYF
V gene: TRBV4-1
D gene: .
J gene: TRBJ2-7

CDR3 DNA: TGTGCCAGCAGTTGGGGGACACTCATGAACACTGAAGCTTTCTTT
CDR3 protein: CASSWGTLMNTEAFF
V gene: TRBV6-5
D gene: .
J gene: TRBJ1-1

CDR3 DNA: TGCGCCAGCAGCTTGGTGGACAGCCGATACAATGAGCAGTTCTTC
CDR3 protein: CASSLVDSRYNEQFF
V gene: TRBV5-1
D gene: .
J gene: TRBJ2-1

CDR3 DNA: TGTGCCAGCAGCTTAGATCCAGGCCACTCCTACGAGCAGTACTTC
CDR3 protein: CASSLDPGHSYEQYF
V gene: TRBV7-2
D gene: .
J gene: TRBJ2-7

CDR3 DNA: TGCGCCAGCAGGATAGACAGCTCTTCTAACTATGGCTACACCTTC
CDR3 protein: CASRIDSSSNYGYTF
V gene: TRBV5-1
D gene: .
J gene: TRBJ1-2

CDR3 DNA: TGTGCCAGCTCACCAGGCAGCTCTGGAAACACCATATATTTT
CDR3 protein: CASSPGSSGNTIYF
V gene: TRBV18
D gene: .
J gene: TRBJ1-3

CDR3 DNA: TGCAGCGGCCTACAGGGAATAATAGCTGAAGCTTTCTTT
CDR3 protein: CSGLQGIIAEAFF
V gene: TRBV29-1
D gene: .
J gene: TRBJ1-1

CDR3 DNA: TGTGCCAGCAGTGAAGCGGGCAGGGGGGAGGCTGGCTACACCTTC
CDR3 protein: CASSEAGRGEAGYTF
V gene: TRBV2
D gene: TRBD1
J gene: TRBJ1-2

CDR3 DNA: TGTGCCAGCAGTTACTCGCTCAGTAATCAGCCCCAGCATTTT
CDR3 protein: CASSYSLSNQPQHF
V gene: TRBV6-5
D gene: .
J gene: TRBJ1-5

CDR3 DNA: TGTGCCAGCAGCCCAGACAGTAACTATGGCTACACCTTC
CDR3 protein: CASSPDSNYGYTF
V gene: TRBV5-4
D gene: .
J gene: TRBJ1-2

CDR3 DNA: TGCGCCAGAAGCTTGCGAGAGACCCAGTACTTC
CDR3 protein: CARSLRETQYF
V gene: TRBV5-1
D gene: .
J gene: TRBJ2-5

CDR3 DNA: TGCAGCGTTGAATGGCAGGGGGAGACCCAGTACTTC
CDR3 protein: CSVEWQGETQYF
V gene: TRBV29-1
D gene: .
J gene: TRBJ2-5

CDR3 DNA: TGTGCCAGCAGCTTCGCCGACTACTACGAGCAGTACTTC
CDR3 protein: CASSFADYYEQYF
V gene: TRBV5-4
D gene: .
J gene: TRBJ2-7